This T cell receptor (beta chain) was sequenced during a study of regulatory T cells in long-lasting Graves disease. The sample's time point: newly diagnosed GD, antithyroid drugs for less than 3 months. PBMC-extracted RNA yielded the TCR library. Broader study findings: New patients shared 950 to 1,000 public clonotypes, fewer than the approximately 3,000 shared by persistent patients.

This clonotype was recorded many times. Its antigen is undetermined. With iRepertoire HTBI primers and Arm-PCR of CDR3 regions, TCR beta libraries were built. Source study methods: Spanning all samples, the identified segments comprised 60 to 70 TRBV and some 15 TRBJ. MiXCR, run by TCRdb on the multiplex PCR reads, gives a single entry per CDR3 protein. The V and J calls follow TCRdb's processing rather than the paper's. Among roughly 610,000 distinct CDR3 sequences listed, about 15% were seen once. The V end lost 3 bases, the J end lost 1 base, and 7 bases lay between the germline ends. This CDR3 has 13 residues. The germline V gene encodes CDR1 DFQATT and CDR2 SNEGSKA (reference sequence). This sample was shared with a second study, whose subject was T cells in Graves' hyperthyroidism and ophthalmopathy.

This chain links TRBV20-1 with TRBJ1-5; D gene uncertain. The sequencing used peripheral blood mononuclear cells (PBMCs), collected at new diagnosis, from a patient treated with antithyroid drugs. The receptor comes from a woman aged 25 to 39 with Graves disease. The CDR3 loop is CSASRLSNQPQHF. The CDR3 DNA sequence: TGCAGTGCTAGTCGCCTAAGCAATCAGCCCCAGCATTTT.